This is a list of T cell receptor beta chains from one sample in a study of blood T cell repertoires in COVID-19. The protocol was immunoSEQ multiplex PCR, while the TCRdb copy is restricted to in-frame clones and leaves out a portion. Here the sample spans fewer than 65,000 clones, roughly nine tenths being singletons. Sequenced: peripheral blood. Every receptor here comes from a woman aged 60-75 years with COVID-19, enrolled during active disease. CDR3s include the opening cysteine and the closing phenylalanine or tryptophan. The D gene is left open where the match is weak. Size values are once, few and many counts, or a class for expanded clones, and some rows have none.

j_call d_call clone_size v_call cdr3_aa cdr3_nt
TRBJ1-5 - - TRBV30 CAWSLRGSRQPQHF TGTGCCTGGAGTTTAAGGGGCTCACGACAGCCCCAGCATTTT
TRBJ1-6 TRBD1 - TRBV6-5 CASSLGQGNSPLHF TGTGCCAGCAGTCTGGGACAGGGTAATTCACCCCTCCACTTT
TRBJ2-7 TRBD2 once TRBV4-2 CASSQGGLADHGYEQYF TGTGCCAGCAGCCAAGGAGGCCTAGCGGACCACGGCTACGAGCAGTACTTC
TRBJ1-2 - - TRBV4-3 CASSQEEQGEGYTF TGCGCCAGCAGCCAAGAAGAACAGGGAGAGGGCTACACCTTC
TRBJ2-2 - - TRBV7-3 CASSRDSSTGELFF TGTGCCAGCAGCCGGGACTCTTCCACCGGGGAGCTGTTTTTT
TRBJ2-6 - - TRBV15 CATSRDDKSGANVLTF TGTGCCACCAGCAGAGACGACAAGTCTGGGGCCAACGTCCTGACTTTC
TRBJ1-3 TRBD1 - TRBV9 CASSTRTGERNTIYF TGTGCCAGCAGCACCCGGACAGGGGAAAGAAACACCATATATTTT
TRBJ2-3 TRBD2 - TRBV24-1 CATSDGLAGADTQYF TGTGCCACCAGTGATGGACTAGCGGGAGCAGATACGCAGTATTTT
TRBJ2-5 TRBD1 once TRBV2 CASSEDGTGTETQYF TGTGCCAGCAGTGAAGACGGGACAGGGACAGAGACCCAGTACTTC
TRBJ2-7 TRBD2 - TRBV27 CASSFGLAGEQYF TGTGCCAGCAGTTTCGGCCTAGCGGGAGAGCAGTACTTC
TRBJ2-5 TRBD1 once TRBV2 CASSADRQGPRETQYF TGTGCCAGCAGTGCGGACCGACAGGGCCCAAGGGAGACCCAGTACTTC
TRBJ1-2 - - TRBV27 CASSLSLIGAGARGYTF TGTGCCAGCAGTTTATCTCTTATCGGAGCAGGGGCCCGTGGCTACACCTTC
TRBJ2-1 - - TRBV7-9 CASSPQQSSGFF TGTGCCAGCAGCCCCCAGCAGTCGAGCGGGTTCTTC
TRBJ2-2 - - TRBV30 CAWSVLGRSAGELFF TGTGCCTGGAGTGTACTCGGGAGAAGCGCCGGGGAGCTGTTTTTT
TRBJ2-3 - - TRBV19 CASSMSPGTDTQYF TGTGCCAGTAGTATGAGCCCGGGTACAGATACGCAGTATTTT
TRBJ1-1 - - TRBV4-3 CASSKKGVQNTEAFF TGCGCCAGCAGCAAGAAGGGGGTACAGAACACTGAAGCTTTCTTT
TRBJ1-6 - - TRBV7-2 CASSLLQSNSPLHF TGTGCCAGCAGCTTATTACAATCCAATTCACCCCTCCACTTT
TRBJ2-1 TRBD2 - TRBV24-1 CATSDWTSGGRDEQFF TGTGCCACCAGTGATTGGACTAGCGGGGGGAGGGATGAGCAGTTCTTC
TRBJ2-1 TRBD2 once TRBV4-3 CASSQKGLAGDNEQFF TGCGCCAGCAGCCAGAAAGGTCTAGCGGGCGACAATGAGCAGTTCTTC
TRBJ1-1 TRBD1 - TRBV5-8 CASSSDRVDTEAFF TGTGCCAGCAGCTCCGACAGGGTGGACACTGAAGCTTTCTTT
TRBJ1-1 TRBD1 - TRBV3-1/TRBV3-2 CASSHTGGTEAFF TGTGCCAGCAGCCATACAGGGGGCACTGAAGCTTTCTTT
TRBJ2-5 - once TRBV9 CASSPSPQETQYF TGTGCCAGCAGCCCTAGCCCCCAAGAGACCCAGTACTTC
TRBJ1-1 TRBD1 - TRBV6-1 CASSGDNRGVDRLAFF TGTGCCAGCAGTGGGGATAACAGGGGCGTGGATAGGTTAGCTTTCTTT
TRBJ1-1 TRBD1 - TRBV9 CASSAWTGGTEAFF TGTGCCAGCAGCGCCTGGACAGGGGGCACTGAAGCTTTCTTT
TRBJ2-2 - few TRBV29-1 CSVALSEAGELFF TGCAGCGTCGCCCTTTCCGAGGCCGGGGAGCTGTTTTTT
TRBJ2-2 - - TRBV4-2 CASSQGARDYTGELFF TGTGCCAGCAGCCAAGGAGCCAGGGACTACACCGGGGAGCTGTTTTTT
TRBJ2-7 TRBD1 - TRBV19 CASSIGQDYEQYF TGTGCCAGTAGTATCGGACAGGACTACGAGCAGTACTTC
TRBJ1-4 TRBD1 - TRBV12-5 CASGLGQAYNEKLFF TGTGCTAGTGGTTTAGGACAGGCCTATAATGAAAAACTGTTTTTT
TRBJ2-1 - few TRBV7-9 CASSRRRSSSYNEQFF TGTGCCAGCAGCCGCAGGCGCTCGAGCTCCTACAATGAGCAGTTCTTC
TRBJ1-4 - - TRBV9 CASSVGSATNEKLFF TGTGCCAGCAGCGTAGGGAGTGCAACTAATGAAAAACTGTTTTTT
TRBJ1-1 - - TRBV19 CASSISGVYEAFF TGTGCCAGTAGTATTTCAGGGGTTTATGAAGCTTTCTTT
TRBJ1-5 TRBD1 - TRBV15 CATSLDRGDQPQHF TGTGCCACCAGCCTTGACAGGGGAGATCAGCCCCAGCATTTT
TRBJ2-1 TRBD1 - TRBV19 CASQVTDRAEDEQFF TGTGCCAGTCAGGTTACGGACAGGGCTGAGGATGAGCAGTTCTTC
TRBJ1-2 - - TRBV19 CASSITGTKNYGYTF TGTGCCAGTAGTATCACCGGGACAAAAAACTATGGCTACACCTTC
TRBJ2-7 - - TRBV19 CASSIGPEGYEQYF TGTGCCAGTAGTATAGGCCCCGAGGGCTACGAGCAGTACTTC
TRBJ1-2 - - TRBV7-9 CASSLESRSTGYTF TGTGCCAGCAGCTTAGAGAGTCGGTCCACTGGCTACACCTTC
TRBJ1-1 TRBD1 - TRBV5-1 CASSLGGQLNTEAFF TGCGCCAGCAGCTTGGGGGGACAGCTGAACACTGAAGCTTTCTTT
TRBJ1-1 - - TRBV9 CASSGPLTGTEAFF TGTGCCAGCAGCGGGCCCTTGACAGGCACTGAAGCTTTCTTT
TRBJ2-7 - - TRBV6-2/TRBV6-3 CASSLTYEQYF TGTGCCAGCAGTTTAACCTACGAGCAGTACTTC
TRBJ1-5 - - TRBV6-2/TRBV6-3 CASSSTGFRNQPQHF TGTGCCAGCAGTTCGACGGGTTTTCGCAATCAGCCCCAGCATTTT
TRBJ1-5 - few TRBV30 CALGDQPQHF TGTGCCCTAGGGGATCAGCCCCAGCATTTT
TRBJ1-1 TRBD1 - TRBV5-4 CASSLEGARTEAFF TGTGCCAGCAGCTTGGAGGGGGCACGCACTGAAGCTTTCTTT
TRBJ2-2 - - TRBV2 CATLGGIDTGELFF TGTGCCACCCTCGGAGGAATCGACACCGGGGAGCTGTTTTTT
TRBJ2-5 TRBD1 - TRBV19 CASSIQGAKTQYF TGTGCCAGTAGTATACAGGGGGCAAAGACCCAGTACTTC
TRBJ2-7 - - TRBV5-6 CASSWDLGAAGEQYF TGTGCCAGCAGCTGGGACCTAGGAGCGGCGGGGGAGCAGTACTTC
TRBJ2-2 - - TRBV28 CASSQPLPGELFF TGTGCCAGCAGTCAACCGCTACCCGGGGAGCTGTTTTTT